This TCR beta chain stems from a study of blood T cell repertoires in COVID-19. Study background: PBMCs, B-cell-depleted T cells, or T cells provided the cDNA or gDNA that made up the material.

TCRdb keeps only in-frame clones here, not all; method: immunoSEQ multiplex PCR. The table lists around 150,000 clones, about 84% of them singletons. There are 15 residues in the CDR3. Germline V CDR1 and CDR2: SGDLS, YYNGEE. J lost 4 bases, V lost 4 bases, and 10 bases had no gene match. The V call is TRBV9, the J call TRBJ1-2, with 7 bases identical to TRBD1. The material sequenced was peripheral blood. This TCR was sampled from a woman aged 45-65 years with acute or convalescent COVID-19. The CDR3 coding sequence is TGTGCCAGCAGCTTCGAACAGGGGCAGAGCTATGGCTACACCTTC. Its translation is CASSFEQGQSYGYTF.